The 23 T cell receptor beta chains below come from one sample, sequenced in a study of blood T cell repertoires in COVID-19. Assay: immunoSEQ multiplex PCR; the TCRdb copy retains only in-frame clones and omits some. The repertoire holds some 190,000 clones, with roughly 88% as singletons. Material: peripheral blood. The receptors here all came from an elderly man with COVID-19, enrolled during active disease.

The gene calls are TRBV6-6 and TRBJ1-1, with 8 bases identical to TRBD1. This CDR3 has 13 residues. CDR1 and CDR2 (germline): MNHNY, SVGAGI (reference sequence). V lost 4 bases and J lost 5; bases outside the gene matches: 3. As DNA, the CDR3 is TGTGCCAGCAGTTTGGACAGGGCGACTGAAGCTTTCTTT. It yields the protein CASSLDRATEAFF.

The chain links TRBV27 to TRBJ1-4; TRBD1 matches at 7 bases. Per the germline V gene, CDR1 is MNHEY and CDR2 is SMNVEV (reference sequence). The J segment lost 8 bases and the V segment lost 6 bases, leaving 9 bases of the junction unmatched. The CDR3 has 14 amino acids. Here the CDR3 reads CASRTDRAGEKLFF. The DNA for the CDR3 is TGTGCCAGCAGGACAGACAGGGCCGGGGAAAAACTGTTTTTT.

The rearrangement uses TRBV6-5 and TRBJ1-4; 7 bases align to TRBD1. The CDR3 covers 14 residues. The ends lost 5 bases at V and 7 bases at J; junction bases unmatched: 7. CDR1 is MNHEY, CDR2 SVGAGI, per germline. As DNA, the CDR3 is TGTGCCAGCAGTCCAGACAGGGCAGGTGAAAAACTGTTTTTT. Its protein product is CASSPDRAGEKLFF.

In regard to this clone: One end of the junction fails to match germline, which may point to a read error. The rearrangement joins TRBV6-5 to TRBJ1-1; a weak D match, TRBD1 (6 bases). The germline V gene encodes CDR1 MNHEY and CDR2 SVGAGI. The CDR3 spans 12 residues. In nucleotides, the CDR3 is TGTGCCAGCTTAGAGACAGGTACAAATTCGATCTTT. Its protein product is CASLETGTNSIF.

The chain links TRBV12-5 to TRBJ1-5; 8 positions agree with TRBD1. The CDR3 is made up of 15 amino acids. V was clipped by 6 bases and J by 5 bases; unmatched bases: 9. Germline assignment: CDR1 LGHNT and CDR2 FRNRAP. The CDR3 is CASGVTGTGHQPQHF. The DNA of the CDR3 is TGTGCTAGTGGAGTTACCGGGACAGGCCATCAGCCCCAGCATTTT.

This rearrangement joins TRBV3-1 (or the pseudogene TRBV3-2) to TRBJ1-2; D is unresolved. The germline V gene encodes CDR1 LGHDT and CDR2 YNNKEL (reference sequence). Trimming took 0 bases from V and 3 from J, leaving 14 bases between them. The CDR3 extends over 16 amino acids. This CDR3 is CASSQDGKRAHYGYTF. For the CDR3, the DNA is TGTGCCAGCAGCCAAGATGGTAAGAGGGCCCACTATGGCTACACCTTC.

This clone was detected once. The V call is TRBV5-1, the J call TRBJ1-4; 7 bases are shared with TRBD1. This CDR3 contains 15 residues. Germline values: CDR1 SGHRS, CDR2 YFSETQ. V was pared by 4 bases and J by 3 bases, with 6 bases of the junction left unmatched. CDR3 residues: CASSRTTGPNEKLFF. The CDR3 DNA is TGCGCCAGCAGCCGGACGACAGGGCCTAATGAAAAACTGTTTTTT.

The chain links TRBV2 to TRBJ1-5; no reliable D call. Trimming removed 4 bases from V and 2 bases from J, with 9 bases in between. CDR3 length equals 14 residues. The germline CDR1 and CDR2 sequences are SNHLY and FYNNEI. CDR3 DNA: TGTGCCAGCAGTGCGAGGGAAGGCAATCAGCCCCAGCATTTT. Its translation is CASSAREGNQPQHF.

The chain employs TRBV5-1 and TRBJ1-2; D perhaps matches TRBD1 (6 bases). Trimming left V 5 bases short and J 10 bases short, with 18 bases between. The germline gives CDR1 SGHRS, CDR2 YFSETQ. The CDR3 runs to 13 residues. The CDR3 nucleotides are TGCGCCAGCAGACCTGACAGGACCACGCTCTACACCTTC. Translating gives CASRPDRTTLYTF.

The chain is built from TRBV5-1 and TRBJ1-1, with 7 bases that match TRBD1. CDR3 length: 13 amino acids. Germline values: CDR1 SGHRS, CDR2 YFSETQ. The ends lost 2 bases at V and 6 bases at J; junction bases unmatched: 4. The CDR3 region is CASSLNRGAEAFF. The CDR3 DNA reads TGCGCCAGCAGCTTAAACAGGGGAGCTGAAGCTTTCTTT.

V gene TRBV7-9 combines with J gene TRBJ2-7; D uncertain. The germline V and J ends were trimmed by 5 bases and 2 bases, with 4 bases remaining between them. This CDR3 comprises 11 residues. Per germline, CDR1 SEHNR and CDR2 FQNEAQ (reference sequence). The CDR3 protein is CASSAAYEQYF. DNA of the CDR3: TGTGCCAGCAGCGCAGCCTACGAGCAGTACTTC.

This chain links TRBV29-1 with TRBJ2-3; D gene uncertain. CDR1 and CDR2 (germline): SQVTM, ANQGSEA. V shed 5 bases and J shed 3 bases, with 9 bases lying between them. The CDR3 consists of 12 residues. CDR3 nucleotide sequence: TGCAGCGTTAAGACACAAACAGATACGCAGTATTTT. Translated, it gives CSVKTQTDTQYF.

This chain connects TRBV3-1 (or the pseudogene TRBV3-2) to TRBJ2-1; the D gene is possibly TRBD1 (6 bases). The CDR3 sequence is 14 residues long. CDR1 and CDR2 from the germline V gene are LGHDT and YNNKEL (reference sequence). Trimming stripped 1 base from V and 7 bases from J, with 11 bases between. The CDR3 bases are TGTGCCAGCAGCCAAGCTTGGGGGCGGAATGAGCAGTTCTTC. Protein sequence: CASSQAWGRNEQFF.

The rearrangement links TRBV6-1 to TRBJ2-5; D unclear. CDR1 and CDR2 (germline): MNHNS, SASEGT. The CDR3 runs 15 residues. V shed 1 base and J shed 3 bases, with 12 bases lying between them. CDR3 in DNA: TGTGCCAGCAGTGAAGAAAGTCAGGTGAAAGAGACCCAGTACTTC. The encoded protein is CASSEESQVKETQYF.

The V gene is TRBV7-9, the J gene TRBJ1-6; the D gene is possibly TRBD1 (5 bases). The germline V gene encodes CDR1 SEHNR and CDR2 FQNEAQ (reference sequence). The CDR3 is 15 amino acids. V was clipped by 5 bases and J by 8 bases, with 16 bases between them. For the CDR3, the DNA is TGTGCCAGCAGCCCTAGCCTGGGAGGGGATTCACCCCTCCACTTT. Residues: CASSPSLGGDSPLHF.

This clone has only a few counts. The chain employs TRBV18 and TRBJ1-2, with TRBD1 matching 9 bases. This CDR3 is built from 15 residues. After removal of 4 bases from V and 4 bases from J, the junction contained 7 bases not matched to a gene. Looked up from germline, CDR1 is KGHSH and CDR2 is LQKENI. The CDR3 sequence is CASSLGQGTIYGYTF. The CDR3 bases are TGTGCCAGCTCACTTGGACAGGGGACTATCTATGGCTACACCTTC.

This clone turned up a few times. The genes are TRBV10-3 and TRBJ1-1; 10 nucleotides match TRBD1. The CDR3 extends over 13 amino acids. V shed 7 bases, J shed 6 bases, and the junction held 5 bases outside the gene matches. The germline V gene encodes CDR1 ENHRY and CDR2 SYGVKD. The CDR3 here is CAITGTGDAEAFF. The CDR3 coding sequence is TGTGCCATCACTGGGACAGGGGACGCTGAAGCTTTCTTT.

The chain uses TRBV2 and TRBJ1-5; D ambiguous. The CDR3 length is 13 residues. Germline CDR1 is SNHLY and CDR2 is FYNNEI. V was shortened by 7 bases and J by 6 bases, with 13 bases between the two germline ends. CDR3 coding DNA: TGTGCCAGCACTGGATCGGGGTCTCAGCCCCAGCATTTT. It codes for CASTGSGSQPQHF.

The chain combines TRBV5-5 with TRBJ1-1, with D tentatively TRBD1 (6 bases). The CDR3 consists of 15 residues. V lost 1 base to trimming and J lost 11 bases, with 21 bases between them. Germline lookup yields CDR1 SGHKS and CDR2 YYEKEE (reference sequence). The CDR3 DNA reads TGTGCCAGCAGCTTGTTTACAGGGACCTCAACGGGGGCTTTCTTT. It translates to CASSLFTGTSTGAFF.

The CDR3 region is CASLTGGAYYGYTF. As DNA, the CDR3 is TGTGCCAGCCTGACAGGGGGCGCCTACTATGGCTACACCTTC. J is TRBJ1-2 and V is TRBV6-5; 10 nucleotides line up with TRBD1. CDR3 length: 14 amino acids. The germline gives CDR1 MNHEY, CDR2 SVGAGI. The ends lost 8 bases at V and 3 bases at J; junction bases unmatched: 6.

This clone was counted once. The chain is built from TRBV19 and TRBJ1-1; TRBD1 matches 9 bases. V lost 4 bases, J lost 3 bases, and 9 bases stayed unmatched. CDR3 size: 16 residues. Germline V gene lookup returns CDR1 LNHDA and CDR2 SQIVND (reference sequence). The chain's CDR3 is CASSTNRGLHDTEAFF. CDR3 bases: TGTGCCAGTAGTACGAACAGGGGGCTGCATGACACTGAAGCTTTCTTT.

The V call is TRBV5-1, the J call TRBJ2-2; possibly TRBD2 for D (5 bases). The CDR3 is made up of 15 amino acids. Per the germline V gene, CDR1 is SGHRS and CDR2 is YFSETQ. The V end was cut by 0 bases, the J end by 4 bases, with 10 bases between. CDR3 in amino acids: CASSLAPGSTGELFF. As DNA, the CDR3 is TGCGCCAGCAGCTTGGCCCCGGGAAGCACCGGGGAGCTGTTTTTT.

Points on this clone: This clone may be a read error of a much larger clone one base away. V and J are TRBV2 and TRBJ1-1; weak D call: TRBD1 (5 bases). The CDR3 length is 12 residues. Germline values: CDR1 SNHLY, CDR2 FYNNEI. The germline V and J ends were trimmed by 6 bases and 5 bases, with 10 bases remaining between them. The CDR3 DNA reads TGTGCCAGCAGCAGGGTAGAAACTGAAGCTTTCTTT. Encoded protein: CASSRVETEAFF.